This T cell receptor beta chain comes out of a study of cytomegalovirus exposure and HLA in healthy donors. About the study: About 85 million unique TCR sequences came from HLA-typed donors in an early release.

The V and J ends lost 6 bases and 0 bases respectively, with 6 bases between them. From germline, CDR1 is MNHNY and CDR2 SVGAGI (reference sequence). The CDR3 is made up of 14 amino acids. In the case of this clone: Its antigen is not identified.

The PCR ran on 60 Vbeta and 13 Jbeta primers. Sequencing was performed with immunoSEQ multiplex PCR; in TCRdb, only in-frame clones are kept and a portion is missing. The top ten clones hold about 20% of a sample with 55,000 to 80,000 clones, roughly four fifths of them seen once. Points from the study as a whole: Analysis was performed later, and it showed HLA-associated TCR beta chains to be more clonally expanded than equally common others. In a later analysis, parvovirus B19, influenza, CMV and Epstein-Barr virus appeared linked to several top co-occurrence clusters.

The sequenced sample was PBMCs. This rearrangement joins TRBV6-6 to TRBJ2-6; D uncertain. This TCR derives from a woman younger than 45 in good health and CMV-seropositive. The CDR3, as DNA: TGTGCCAGCAGCCTGTCCTCTGGGGCCAACGTCCTGACTTTC. Translating it yields CASSLSSGANVLTF.